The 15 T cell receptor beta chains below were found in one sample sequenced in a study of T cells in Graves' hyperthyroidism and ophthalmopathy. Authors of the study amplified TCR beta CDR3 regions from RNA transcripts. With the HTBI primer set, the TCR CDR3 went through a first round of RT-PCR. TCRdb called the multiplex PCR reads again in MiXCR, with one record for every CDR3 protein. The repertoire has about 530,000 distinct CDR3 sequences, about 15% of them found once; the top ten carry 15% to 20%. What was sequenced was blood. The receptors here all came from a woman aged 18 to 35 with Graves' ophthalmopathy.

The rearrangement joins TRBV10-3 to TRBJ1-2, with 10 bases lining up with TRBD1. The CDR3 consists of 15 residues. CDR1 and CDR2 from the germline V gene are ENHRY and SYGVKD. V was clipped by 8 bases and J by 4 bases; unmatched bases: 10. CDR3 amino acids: CAIRQGAPQFYGYTF. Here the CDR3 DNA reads TGTGCCATCCGACAGGGGGCACCTCAATTCTATGGCTACACCTTC.

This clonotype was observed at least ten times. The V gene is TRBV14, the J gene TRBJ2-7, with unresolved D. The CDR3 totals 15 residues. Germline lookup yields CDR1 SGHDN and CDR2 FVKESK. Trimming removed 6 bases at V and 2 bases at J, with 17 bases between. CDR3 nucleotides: TGTGCCAGCAGTCATGACTCGACAAACCCCTACGAGCAGTACTTC. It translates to CASSHDSTNPYEQYF.

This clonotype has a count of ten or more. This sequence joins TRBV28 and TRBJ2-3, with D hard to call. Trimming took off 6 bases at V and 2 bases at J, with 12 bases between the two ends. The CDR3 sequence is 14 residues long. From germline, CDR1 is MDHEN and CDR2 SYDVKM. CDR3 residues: CASSRGAHTDTQYF. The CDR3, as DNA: TGTGCCAGCAGCCGCGGAGCACACACAGATACGCAGTATTTT.

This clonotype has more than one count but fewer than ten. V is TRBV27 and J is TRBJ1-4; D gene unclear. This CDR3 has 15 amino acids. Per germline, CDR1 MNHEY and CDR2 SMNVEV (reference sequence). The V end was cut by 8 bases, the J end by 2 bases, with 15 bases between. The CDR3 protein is CASGPWRGTNEKLFF. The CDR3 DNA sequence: TGTGCCAGCGGGCCCTGGAGAGGCACTAATGAAAAACTGTTTTTT.

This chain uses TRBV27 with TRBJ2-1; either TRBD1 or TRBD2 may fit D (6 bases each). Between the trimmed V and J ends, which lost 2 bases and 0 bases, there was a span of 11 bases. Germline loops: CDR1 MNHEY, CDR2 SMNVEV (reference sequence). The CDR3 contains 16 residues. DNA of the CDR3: TGTGCCAGCAGTTTAGTAGGGGGGTACTCCTACAATGAGCAGTTCTTC. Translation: CASSLVGGYSYNEQFF.

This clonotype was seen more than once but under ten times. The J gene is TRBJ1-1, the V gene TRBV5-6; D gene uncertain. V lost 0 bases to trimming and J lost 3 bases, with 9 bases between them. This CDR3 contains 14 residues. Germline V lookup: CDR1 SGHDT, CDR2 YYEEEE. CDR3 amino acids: CASSLGAIYTEAFF. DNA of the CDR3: TGTGCCAGCAGCTTGGGAGCCATCTACACTGAAGCTTTCTTT.

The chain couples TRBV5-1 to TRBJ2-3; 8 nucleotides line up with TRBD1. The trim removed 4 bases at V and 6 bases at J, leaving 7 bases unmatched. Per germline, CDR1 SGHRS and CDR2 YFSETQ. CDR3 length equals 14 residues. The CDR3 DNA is TGCGCCAGCAGCATCGGACAGGGTAGCGATACGCAGTATTTT. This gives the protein CASSIGQGSDTQYF.

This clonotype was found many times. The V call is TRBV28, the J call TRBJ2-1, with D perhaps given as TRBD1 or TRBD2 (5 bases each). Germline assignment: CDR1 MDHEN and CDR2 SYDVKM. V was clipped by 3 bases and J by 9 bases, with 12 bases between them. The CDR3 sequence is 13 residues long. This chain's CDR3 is CASSFPGRVEQFF. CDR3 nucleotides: TGTGCCAGCAGTTTCCCGGGACGGGTTGAGCAGTTCTTC.

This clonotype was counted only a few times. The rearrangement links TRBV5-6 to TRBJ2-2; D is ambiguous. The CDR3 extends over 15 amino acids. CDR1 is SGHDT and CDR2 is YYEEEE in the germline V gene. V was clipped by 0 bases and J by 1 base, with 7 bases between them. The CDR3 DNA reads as TGTGCCAGCAGCTTGGTGAAGCAGAACACCGGGGAGCTGTTTTTT. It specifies CASSLVKQNTGELFF.

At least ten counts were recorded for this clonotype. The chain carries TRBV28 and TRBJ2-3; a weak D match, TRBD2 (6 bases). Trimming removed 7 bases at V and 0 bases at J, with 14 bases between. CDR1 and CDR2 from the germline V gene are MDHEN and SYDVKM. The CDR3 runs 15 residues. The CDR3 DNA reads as TGTGCCAGCATCCCCGGGAGCTATAGCACAGATACGCAGTATTTT. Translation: CASIPGSYSTDTQYF.

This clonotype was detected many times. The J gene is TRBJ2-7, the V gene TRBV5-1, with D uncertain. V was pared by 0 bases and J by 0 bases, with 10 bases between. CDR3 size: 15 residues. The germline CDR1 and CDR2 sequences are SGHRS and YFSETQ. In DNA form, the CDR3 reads TGCGCCAGCAGCTTGGAGCCAGCCTCCTCCTACGAGCAGTACTTC. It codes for CASSLEPASSYEQYF.

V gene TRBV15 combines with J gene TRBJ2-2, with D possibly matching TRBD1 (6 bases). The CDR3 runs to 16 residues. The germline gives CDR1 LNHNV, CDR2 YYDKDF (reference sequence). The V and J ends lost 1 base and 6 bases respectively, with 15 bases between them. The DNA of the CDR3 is TGTGCCACCAGCAGAGCCGGCAGGGGTGATCCCGGGGAGCTGTTTTTT. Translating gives CATSRAGRGDPGELFF.

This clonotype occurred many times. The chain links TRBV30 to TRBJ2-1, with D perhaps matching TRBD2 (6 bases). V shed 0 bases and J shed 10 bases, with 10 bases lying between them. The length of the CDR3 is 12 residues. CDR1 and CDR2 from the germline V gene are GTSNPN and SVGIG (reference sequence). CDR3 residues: CAWSVVAGEQFF. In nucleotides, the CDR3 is TGTGCCTGGAGTGTAGTGGCGGGAGAGCAGTTCTTC.

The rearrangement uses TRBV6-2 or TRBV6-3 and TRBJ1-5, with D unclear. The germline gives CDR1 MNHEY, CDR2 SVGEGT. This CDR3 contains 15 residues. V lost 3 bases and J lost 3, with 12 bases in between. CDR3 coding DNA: TGTGCCAGCAGTTATTTCGGGCTCGACAATCAGCCCCAGCATTTT. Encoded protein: CASSYFGLDNQPQHF.

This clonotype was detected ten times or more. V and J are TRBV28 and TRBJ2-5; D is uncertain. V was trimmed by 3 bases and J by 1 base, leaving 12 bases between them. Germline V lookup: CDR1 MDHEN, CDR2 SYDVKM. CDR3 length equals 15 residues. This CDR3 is CASSFVGPPQETQYF. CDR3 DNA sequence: TGTGCCAGCAGTTTTGTTGGACCGCCCCAAGAGACCCAGTACTTC.